This is a list of T cell receptor beta chains from one sample in a study of blood T cell repertoires in COVID-19. Clones were read by immunoSEQ multiplex PCR, and TCRdb kept only the in-frame ones, dropping some. The sample holds around 190,000 clones, approximately 90% seen once. Sequencing used peripheral blood. The receptors were gathered from a human donor in a cohort sampled during active COVID-19. Each CDR3 is given with its conserved first and last residue. D genes are given only for firm matches.

v_call	j_call	d_call	cdr3_nt	cdr3_aa
TRBV3-1/TRBV3-2	TRBJ1-1	-	TGTGCCAGCAGCCAAGACTTGAACACTGAAGCTTTCTTT	CASSQDLNTEAFF
TRBV6-5	TRBJ1-4	-	TGTGCCAGCAGTTACCGTTTTGCAACTAATGAAAAACTGTTTTTT	CASSYRFATNEKLFF
TRBV19	TRBJ2-1	TRBD1	TGTGCCAGTAGTAGGACAGGAGACTCCTACAATGAGCAGTTCTTC	CASSRTGDSYNEQFF
TRBV7-7	TRBJ2-5	-	TGTGCTAGCAGCTTAGACATGGGACTCCGATCGGCCCAGTACTTC	CASSLDMGLRSAQYF
TRBV5-1	TRBJ1-4	-	TGCGCCAGCGGGAGGACCCATAATGAAAAACTGTTTTTT	CASGRTHNEKLFF
TRBV29-1	TRBJ1-5	-	TGCAGCGTTGGCGGGAATGGCAATCAGCCCCAGCATTTT	CSVGGNGNQPQHF
TRBV6-5	TRBJ2-7	-	TGTGCCAGCAGTCGACCGACAGGCATCTCCTACGAGCAGTACTTC	CASSRPTGISYEQYF
TRBV12-3/TRBV12-4	TRBJ2-1	TRBD2	TGTGCCAGCAAACTAGCGGGCGGTGAGCAGTTCTTC	CASKLAGGEQFF
TRBV7-2	TRBJ1-2	-	TGTGCCAGCAGCCAGTCAGGAAGCTATGGCTACACCTTC	CASSQSGSYGYTF
TRBV30	TRBJ2-7	-	TGTGCCTGGAGCGCAGGCTTCACCTACGAGCAGTACTTC	CAWSAGFTYEQYF
TRBV6-2/TRBV6-3	TRBJ1-4	-	TGTGCCAGCAGTAGAGGTGAAAAACTGTTTTTT	CASSRGEKLFF
TRBV7-2	TRBJ1-2	TRBD1	TGTGCCAGCAGCCCCCCGGACAGGGTTAACTATGGCTACACCTTC	CASSPPDRVNYGYTF
TRBV28	TRBJ2-2	TRBD2	TGTGCCAGCAGTTCGGAGAGCGGGAGATTCACCGGGGAGCTGTTTTTT	CASSSESGRFTGELFF
TRBV10-2	TRBJ2-3	TRBD2	TGCGCCAGCTTAGGAGACCCAGCGGGGGGCACAGATACGCAGTATTTT	CASLGDPAGGTDTQYF
TRBV24-1	TRBJ2-3	TRBD2	TGTGCCACCAGTACTAGCGGGGGGGCGACAGATACGCAGTATTTT	CATSTSGGATDTQYF
TRBV9	TRBJ2-2	TRBD2	TGTGCCAGCAGCGGACGGACGGGGGGCACCGGGGAGCTGTTTTTT	CASSGRTGGTGELFF
TRBV7-6	TRBJ2-3	TRBD1	TGTGCCAGCAGCTTAGGGACAGGGGGCAGCACAGATACGCAGTATTTT	CASSLGTGGSTDTQYF
TRBV27	TRBJ2-7	-	TGTGCCAGCAGTTTATATCGGGGAGACTACGAGCAGTACTTC	CASSLYRGDYEQYF
TRBV18	TRBJ2-7	-	TGTGCCAGCTCACCGCTCGACAGGTCGGTCGAGCAGTACTTC	CASSPLDRSVEQYF
TRBV4-1	TRBJ2-7	TRBD1	TGCGCCAGCAGCCAAACCGGGACAGGGCAGGGGGTAGGATACGAGCAGTACTTC	CASSQTGTGQGVGYEQYF
TRBV18	TRBJ2-7	-	TGTGCCAGCTCACCACGCGGGGGCCTAGCCGATTACGAGCAGTACTTC	CASSPRGGLADYEQYF
TRBV2	TRBJ1-2	-	TGTGCCAGCAGTGAGGGACAAGGAGGCTACACCTTC	CASSEGQGGYTF
TRBV27	TRBJ2-5	-	TGTGCCAGCAGCCCCGGACTATCACGTCAGCTATTCCAAGAGACCCAGTACTTC	CASSPGLSRQLFQETQYF
TRBV7-9	TRBJ1-2	-	TGTGCCAGCAGCTTAGTTCAGTCTGGCTACACCTTC	CASSLVQSGYTF
TRBV29-1	TRBJ1-1	-	TGCAGCGTTGTTTCCCAATTTAACACTGAAGCTTTCTTT	CSVVSQFNTEAFF